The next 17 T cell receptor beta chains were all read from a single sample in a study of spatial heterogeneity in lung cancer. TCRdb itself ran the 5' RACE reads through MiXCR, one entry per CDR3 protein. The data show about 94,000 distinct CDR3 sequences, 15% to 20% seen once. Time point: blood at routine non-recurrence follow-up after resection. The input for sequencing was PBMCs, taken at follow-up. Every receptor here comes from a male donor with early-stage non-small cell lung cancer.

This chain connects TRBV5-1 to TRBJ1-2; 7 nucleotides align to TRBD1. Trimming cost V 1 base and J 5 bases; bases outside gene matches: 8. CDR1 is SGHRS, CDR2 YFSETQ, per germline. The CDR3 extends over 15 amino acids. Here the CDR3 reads CASSLQGQPTYGYTF. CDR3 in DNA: TGCGCCAGCAGCTTGCAGGGACAGCCCACATATGGCTACACCTTC.

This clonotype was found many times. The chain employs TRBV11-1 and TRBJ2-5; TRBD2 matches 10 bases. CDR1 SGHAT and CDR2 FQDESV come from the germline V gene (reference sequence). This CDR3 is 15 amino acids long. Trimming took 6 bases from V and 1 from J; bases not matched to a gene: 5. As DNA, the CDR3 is TGTGCCAGCAGACGAGGGACTAGCGCCCAAGAGACCCAGTACTTC. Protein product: CASRRGTSAQETQYF.

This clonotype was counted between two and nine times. CDR3 amino acids: CASSQETSATNEKLFF. CDR3 nucleotide sequence: TGCGCCAGCAGCCAAGAAACAAGTGCAACTAATGAAAAACTGTTTTTT. J is TRBJ1-4 and V is TRBV4-1; D gene ambiguous. Trimming stripped 0 bases from V and 0 bases from J, with 8 bases between. CDR1 and CDR2 (germline): MGHRA, YSYEKL. The CDR3 contains 16 residues.

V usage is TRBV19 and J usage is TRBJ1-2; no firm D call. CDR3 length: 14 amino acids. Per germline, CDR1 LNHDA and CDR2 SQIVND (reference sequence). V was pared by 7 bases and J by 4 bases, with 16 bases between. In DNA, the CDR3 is TGTGCCAGTACCCCCCGGGAACAGCCCTATGGCTACACCTTC. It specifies CASTPREQPYGYTF.

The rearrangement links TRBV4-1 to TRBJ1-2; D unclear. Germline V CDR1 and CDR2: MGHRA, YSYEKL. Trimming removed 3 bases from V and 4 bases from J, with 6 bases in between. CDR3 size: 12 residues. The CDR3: CASSHQSYGYTF. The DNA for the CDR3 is TGCGCCAGCAGCCATCAGTCCTATGGCTACACCTTC.

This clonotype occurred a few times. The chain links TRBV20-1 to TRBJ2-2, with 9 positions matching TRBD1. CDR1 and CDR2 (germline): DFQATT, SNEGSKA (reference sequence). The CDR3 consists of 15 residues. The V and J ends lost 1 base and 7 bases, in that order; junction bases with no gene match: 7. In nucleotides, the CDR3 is TGCAGTGCTAGAGGTTCACAGGGGGCTGGCGGGGAGCTGTTTTTT. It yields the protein CSARGSQGAGGELFF.

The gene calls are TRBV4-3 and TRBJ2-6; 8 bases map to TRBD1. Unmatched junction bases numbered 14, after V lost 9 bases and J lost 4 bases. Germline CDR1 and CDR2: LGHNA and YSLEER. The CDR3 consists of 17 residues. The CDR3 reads CARSEETGVSGANVLTF. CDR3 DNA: TGCGCCAGAAGCGAGGAGACAGGGGTATCAGGGGCCAACGTCCTGACTTTC.

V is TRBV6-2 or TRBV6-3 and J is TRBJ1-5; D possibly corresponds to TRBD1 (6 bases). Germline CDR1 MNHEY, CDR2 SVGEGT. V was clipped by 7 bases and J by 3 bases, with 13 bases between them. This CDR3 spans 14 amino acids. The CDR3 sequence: CASKPDRYNQPQHF. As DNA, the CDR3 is TGTGCCAGCAAACCCGACAGGTACAATCAGCCCCAGCATTTT.

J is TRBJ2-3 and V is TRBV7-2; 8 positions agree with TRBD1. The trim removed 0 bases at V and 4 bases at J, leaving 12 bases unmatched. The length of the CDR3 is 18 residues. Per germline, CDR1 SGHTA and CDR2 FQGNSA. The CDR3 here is CASSLAKTGTGWADTQYF. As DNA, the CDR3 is TGTGCCAGCAGCTTAGCTAAAACCGGGACAGGTTGGGCAGATACGCAGTATTTT.

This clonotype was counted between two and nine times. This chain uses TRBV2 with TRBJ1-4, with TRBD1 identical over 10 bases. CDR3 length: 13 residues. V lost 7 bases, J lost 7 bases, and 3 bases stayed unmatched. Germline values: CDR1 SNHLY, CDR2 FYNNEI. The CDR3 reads CASKGQGREKLFF. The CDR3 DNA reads TGTGCCAGCAAGGGACAGGGGCGTGAAAAACTGTTTTTT. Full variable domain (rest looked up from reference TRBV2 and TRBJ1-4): EPEVTQTPSHQVTQMGQEVILRCVPISNHLYFYWYRQILGQKVEFLVSFYNNEISEKSEIFDDQFSVERPDGSNFTLKIRSTKLEDSAMYFCASKGQGREKLFFGSGTQLSVL.

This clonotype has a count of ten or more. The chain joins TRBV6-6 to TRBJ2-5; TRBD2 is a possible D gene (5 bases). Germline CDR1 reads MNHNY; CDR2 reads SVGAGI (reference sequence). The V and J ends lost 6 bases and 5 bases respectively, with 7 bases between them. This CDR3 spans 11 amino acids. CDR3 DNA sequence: TGTGCCAGCAGCAGGAGGGAGACCCAGTACTTC. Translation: CASSRRETQYF.

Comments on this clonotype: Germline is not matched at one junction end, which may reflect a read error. For the CDR3, the DNA is TGCGGGGGGGAGGGCTACAATGAGCAGTTCTTC. The encoded protein is CGGEGYNEQFF. The chain employs TRBV19 and TRBJ2-1; 8 bases map to TRBD2. The V gene's germline CDR1 is LNHDA and CDR2 SQIVND (reference sequence). The CDR3 covers 11 residues.

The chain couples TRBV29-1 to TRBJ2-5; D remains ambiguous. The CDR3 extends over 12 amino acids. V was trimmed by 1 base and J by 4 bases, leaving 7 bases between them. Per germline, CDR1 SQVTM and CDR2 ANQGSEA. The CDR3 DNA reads TGCAGCGTTGAAGTTAGTTTAGAGACCCAGTACTTC. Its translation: CSVEVSLETQYF.

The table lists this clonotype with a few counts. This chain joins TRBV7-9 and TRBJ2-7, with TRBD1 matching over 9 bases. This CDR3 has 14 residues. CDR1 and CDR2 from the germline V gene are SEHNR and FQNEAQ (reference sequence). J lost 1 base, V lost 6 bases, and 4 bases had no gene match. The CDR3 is CASRSGTGSYEQYF. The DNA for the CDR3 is TGTGCCAGCAGATCCGGGACAGGGTCCTACGAGCAGTACTTC.

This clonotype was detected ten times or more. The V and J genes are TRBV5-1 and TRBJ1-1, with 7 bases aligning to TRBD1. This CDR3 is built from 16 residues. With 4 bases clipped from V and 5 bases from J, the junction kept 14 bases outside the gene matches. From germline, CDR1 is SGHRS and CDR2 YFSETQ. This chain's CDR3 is CASSPTRGTVNTEAFF. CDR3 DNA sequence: TGCGCCAGCAGCCCGACCCGCGGGACAGTTAATACTGAAGCTTTCTTT. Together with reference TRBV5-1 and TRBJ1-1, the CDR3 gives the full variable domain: KAGVTQTPRYLIKTRGQQVTLSCSPISGHRSVSWYQQTPGQGLQFLFEYFSETQRNKGNFPGRFSGRQFSNSRSEMNVSTLELGDSALYLCASSPTRGTVNTEAFFGQGTRLTVV.

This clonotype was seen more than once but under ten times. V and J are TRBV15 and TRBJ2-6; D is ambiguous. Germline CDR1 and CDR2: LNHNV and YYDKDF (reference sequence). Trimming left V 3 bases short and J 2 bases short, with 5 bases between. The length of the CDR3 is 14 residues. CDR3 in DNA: TGTGCCACCAGCAGGGACCCTGGGGCCAACGTCCTGACTTTC. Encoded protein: CATSRDPGANVLTF.

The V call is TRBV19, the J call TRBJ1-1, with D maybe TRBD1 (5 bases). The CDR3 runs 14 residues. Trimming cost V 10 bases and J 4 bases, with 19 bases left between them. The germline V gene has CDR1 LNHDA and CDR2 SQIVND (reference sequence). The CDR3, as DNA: TGTGCCACGACCAAAGGGGCCCAGGCCACTGAAGCTTTCTTT. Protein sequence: CATTKGAQATEAFF.